This T cell receptor (beta chain) originates from a study of cytomegalovirus exposure and HLA in healthy donors. Note on this clone: The antigen is undetermined.

This CDR3 is built from 15 residues. Per the germline V gene, CDR1 is MGHRA and CDR2 is YSYEKL. Trimming stripped 4 bases from V and 4 bases from J, with 13 bases between. Study observations and caveats: In a later analysis, most CMV-associated TCR beta chains appeared HLA-restricted. Sequencing probably produced one cluster of sequence variants that were highly shared.

PCR primers comprised 60 Vbeta and 13 Jbeta primers. Source study methods: A later analysis tallied tens of millions of unique TCR beta chains, around 9.9 million of them shared. Some clones are missing from TCRdb's copy, which holds only in-frame ones; the method was immunoSEQ multiplex PCR. V, J and clone size reflect that table, while D and trimming were determined from the DNA. The sample lists approximately 190,000 clones, around 70% occurring once. The sample taken for sequencing was PBMCs. The chain carries TRBV4-1 and TRBJ1-4; a weak D match, TRBD1 (5 bases). This receptor was taken from a man aged 35 to 55 in good health and CMV-seropositive. This CDR3 is CASSRQLTINEKLFF. The CDR3, as DNA: TGCGCCAGCAGCCGACAGCTTACGATTAATGAAAAACTGTTTTTT.